This paragraph covers one TCR beta chain sequence. Antigen specificity is unknown. This specimen belongs to a study of cytomegalovirus exposure and HLA in healthy donors. CDR1 is LNHNV and CDR2 is YYDKDF in the germline V gene (reference sequence). V was pared by 1 base and J by 3 bases, with 15 bases between. The CDR3 totals 16 residues. Study conclusions and caveats: TCR beta V- and J-gene trimming, according to a later analysis, was linked to a missense DCLRE1C variant.

13 Jbeta primers and 60 Vbeta primers were used for the PCR. TCRdb keeps only in-frame clones here, not all; method: immunoSEQ multiplex PCR. The sample consists of about 200,000 clones, 78% of them appearing once. V and J are TRBV15 and TRBJ1-2, with D possibly TRBD1 on 6 matching bases. The clonotype comes from a male donor in good health and CMV-seronegative. Sequenced material: PBMCs. CDR3 bases: TGTGCCACCAGCAGAGTCCGGGACAAGGAAGACTATGGCTACACCTTC. Amino acids: CATSRVRDKEDYGYTF. Looking up the rest from reference TRBV15 and TRBJ1-2 gives the full variable domain: DAMVIQNPRYQVTQFGKPVTLSCSQTLNHNVMYWYQQKSSQAPKLLFHYYDKDFNNEADTPDNFQSRRPNTSFCFLDIRSPGLGDTAMYLCATSRVRDKEDYGYTFGSGTRLTVV.